This T cell receptor (beta chain) stems from a study of shared T cell receptors in the human thymus. The CDR3 extends over 14 amino acids. Unmatched junction bases numbered 8, after V lost 5 bases and J lost 5 bases. From germline, CDR1 is SEHNR and CDR2 FQNEAQ (reference sequence). This table comes from immunoSEQ multiplex PCR, and its TCRdb copy is limited to in-frame clones, with some not included. The sample shows 600,000 or so clones, about 87% of them seen only once. The same data also contributed to another study, on human thymus T cells. That work adds: The donors were infants in Finland with congenital heart defects, otherwise immunologically healthy. Resections obtained during corrective heart surgery supplied the thymus tissue.

The TCR sequence derives from a boy under two years old with a congenital heart defect. Sequenced sample: thymocytes. This rearrangement joins TRBV7-9 to TRBJ1-1, with 7 bases lining up with TRBD1. Written as DNA, the CDR3 is TGTGCCAGCAGCCTAGAGGGGGCGGAGACTGAAGCTTTCTTT. It translates to CASSLEGAETEAFF.